These 15 T cell receptor beta chains were sequenced from one sample in a study of blood T cell repertoires in COVID-19. Clones were sequenced by immunoSEQ multiplex PCR, and TCRdb holds only the in-frame ones, with some missing. The sample holds about 120,000 clones; about 83% are singletons and the top ten take under 4%. Sequenced material: PBMCs or T cells enriched from blood (not recorded which). These receptors were collected from a woman aged 25-40 years who had recovered from COVID-19.

This clone was counted a few times. The rearrangement uses TRBV7-2 and TRBJ1-5; 9 bases are shared with TRBD1. CDR3 length equals 16 residues. CDR1 is SGHTA and CDR2 is FQGNSA in the germline V gene. Trimming at V came to 5 bases and at J to 1 base, leaving 6 bases not matched to a gene. For the CDR3, the DNA is TGTGCCAGCAGCCTGACAGGGGGGTGGAGCAATCAGCCCCAGCATTTT. Its translation: CASSLTGGWSNQPQHF.

V is TRBV30 and J is TRBJ2-7, with 8 bases that match TRBD1. The germline V gene has CDR1 GTSNPN and CDR2 SVGIG (reference sequence). Unmatched junction bases numbered 6, after V lost 4 bases and J lost 4 bases. The CDR3 is made up of 13 amino acids. The CDR3 sequence: CAWTGGPGYEQYF. The CDR3 DNA is TGTGCCTGGACAGGGGGCCCAGGATACGAGCAGTACTTC.

This sequence joins TRBV28 and TRBJ1-3, with D perhaps TRBD1 (6 bases). Germline CDR1 MDHEN, CDR2 SYDVKM. Trimming removed 3 bases at V and 7 bases at J, with 13 bases between. The CDR3 spans 14 residues. The CDR3 region has the DNA TGTGCCAGCAGTTTGGGGCATCAGGGGAACACCATATATTTT. Protein product: CASSLGHQGNTIYF.

The gene calls are TRBV12-3 or TRBV12-4 and TRBJ1-5, with a weak D call TRBD1 (6 bases). The CDR3 covers 13 residues. V lost 6 bases and J lost 7, with 13 bases in between. CDR3 in DNA: TGTGCCAGCAGGCCAGGGGCTGTCCAGCCCCAGCATTTT. Encoded protein: CASRPGAVQPQHF.

The chain uses TRBV27 and TRBJ2-3; TRBD1 is a possible D gene (6 bases). Between the trimmed V and J ends, which lost 5 bases and 0 bases, there was a span of 18 bases. The CDR3 totals 17 residues. CDR1 MNHEY and CDR2 SMNVEV come from the germline V gene (reference sequence). The CDR3 nucleotides read TGTGCCAGCAGTGCAAAACAGGGTATCGTTAGCACAGATACGCAGTATTTT. As protein: CASSAKQGIVSTDTQYF.

CDR3 in DNA: TGTGCCAGCAGTTACAACCGGGACTTTAATTCACCCCTCCACTTT. As protein: CASSYNRDFNSPLHF. The chain recombines TRBV6-6 with TRBJ1-6; D might be TRBD1 (5 bases). CDR3 length equals 15 residues. Germline assignment: CDR1 MNHNY and CDR2 SVGAGI (reference sequence). V was cut by 2 bases and J by 6 bases, with 11 bases left in between.

The chain joins TRBV3-1 (or the pseudogene TRBV3-2) to TRBJ1-2; no definite D call. V was shortened by 4 bases and J by 7 bases, with 13 bases between the two germline ends. Germline CDR1 is LGHDT and CDR2 is YNNKEL (reference sequence). The CDR3 contains 13 residues. CDR3 DNA sequence: TGTGCCAGCAGCCTACAAGTAAGGAGTGGCTACACCTTC. It is translated as CASSLQVRSGYTF.

Here the CDR3 reads CASSQRGTGSGTGELFF. Written as DNA, the CDR3 is TGCGCCAGCAGCCAAAGGGGAACAGGGTCGGGCACCGGGGAGCTGTTTTTT. The chain links TRBV5-1 to TRBJ2-2, with D possibly matching TRBD1 (6 bases). With 4 bases removed from V and 4 bases from J, the gap between germline ends came to 20 bases. The CDR3 has 17 amino acids. The germline CDR1 and CDR2 sequences are SGHRS and YFSETQ.

The V gene is TRBV18, the J gene TRBJ2-7; TRBD2 matches 16 bases. This CDR3 has 19 amino acids. Germline V gene lookup returns CDR1 KGHSH and CDR2 LQKENI. The V gene end was trimmed by 4 bases and the J gene end by 2 bases; junction bases not matched to a gene: 11. CDR3 bases: TGTGCCAGCTCACGCTCCCCGGGACTAGCGGGAGGGGGGCCCTACGAGCAGTACTTC. It translates to CASSRSPGLAGGGPYEQYF. Variable domain in full (rest from reference TRBV18 and TRBJ2-7): NAGVMQNPRHLVRRRGQEARLRCSPMKGHSHVYWYRQLPEEGLKFMVYLQKENIIDESGMPKERFSAEFPKEGPSILRIQQVVRGDSAAYFCASSRSPGLAGGGPYEQYFGPGTRLTVT.

The rearrangement uses TRBV19 and TRBJ1-4; 7 bases are a match to TRBD1. J gave up 2 bases and V 4 bases, and 4 bases lay outside the gene matches. This CDR3 comprises 15 residues. In germline, CDR1 is LNHDA, CDR2 SQIVND (reference sequence). The CDR3 sequence is CASSTGGTTNEKLFF. The CDR3 DNA reads as TGTGCCAGTAGTACAGGGGGAACGACTAATGAAAAACTGTTTTTT.

In DNA, the CDR3 is TGTGCCAGCAGTTCCCAGCGTAATGAGCAGTTCTTC. It translates to CASSSQRNEQFF. The chain is built from TRBV7-2 and TRBJ2-1; D call uncertain. Trimming took off 6 bases at V and 7 bases at J, with 10 bases between the two ends. Germline V lookup: CDR1 SGHTA, CDR2 FQGNSA. This CDR3 is 12 amino acids long.

This clone occurred once. The chain recombines TRBV6-2 or TRBV6-3 with TRBJ2-1, with 7 positions matching TRBD2. The CDR3 extends over 15 amino acids. Germline-derived CDR1 and CDR2 are MNHEY and SVGEGT. With 4 bases clipped from V and 0 bases from J, the junction kept 3 bases outside the gene matches. The CDR3: CASSFGGSSYNEQFF. In nucleotides, the CDR3 is TGTGCCAGCAGTTTCGGCGGGAGCTCCTACAATGAGCAGTTCTTC.

The J gene is TRBJ2-5, the V gene TRBV7-8; D might be TRBD2 (5 bases). Germline assignment: CDR1 SGHVS and CDR2 FQNEAQ. CDR3 length equals 15 residues. V lost 5 bases and J 2 bases, leaving 15 bases between the germline ends. CDR3 bases: TGTGCCAGCAGCCCTCGGCGGGCGCTACAAGAGACCCAGTACTTC. Translation: CASSPRRALQETQYF.

This chain uses TRBV7-3 with TRBJ2-1; 15 bases agree with TRBD2. From germline, CDR1 is SGHTA and CDR2 FQGTGA. The CDR3 has 16 amino acids. The trim removed 2 bases at V and 7 bases at J, leaving 3 bases unmatched. The CDR3 DNA reads TGTGCCAGCAGCTTAGCCGGACTAGCGGGAGGGAATGAGCAGTTCTTC. Protein sequence: CASSLAGLAGGNEQFF.

The chain employs TRBV7-9 and TRBJ2-1; D is unresolved. Germline values: CDR1 SEHNR, CDR2 FQNEAQ (reference sequence). V was clipped by 3 bases and J by 14 bases, with 17 bases between them. This CDR3 contains 13 residues. The CDR3 protein is CASSFDPSGSEFF. The CDR3, as DNA: TGTGCCAGCAGCTTCGACCCTAGTGGATCAGAGTTCTTC.